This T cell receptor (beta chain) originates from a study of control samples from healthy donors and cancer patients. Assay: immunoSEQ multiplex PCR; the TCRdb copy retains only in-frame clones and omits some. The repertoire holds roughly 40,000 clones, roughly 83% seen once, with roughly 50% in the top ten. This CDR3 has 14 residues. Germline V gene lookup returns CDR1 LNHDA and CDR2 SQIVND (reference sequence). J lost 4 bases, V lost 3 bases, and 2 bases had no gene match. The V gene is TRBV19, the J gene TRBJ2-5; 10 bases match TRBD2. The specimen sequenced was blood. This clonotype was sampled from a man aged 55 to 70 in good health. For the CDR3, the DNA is TGTGCCAGTAGTATCCTAGCGGGAGCAGAGACCCAGTACTTC. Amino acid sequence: CASSILAGAETQYF.